Shown below are 3 T cell receptor beta chains from a single sample sequenced in a study of blood T cell repertoires in COVID-19. Using immunoSEQ multiplex PCR, the repertoire was profiled, and TCRdb retains in-frame clones only, with some absent. The sample lists 120,000 or so clones; about four fifths were seen once. Sequenced sample: peripheral blood. Receptors originate from a human donor in a cohort sampled during active COVID-19.

The chain's CDR3 is CASRTGAVTGELFF. The DNA of the CDR3 is TGTGCCAGCAGAACAGGGGCGGTCACCGGGGAGCTGTTTTTT. The rearrangement uses TRBV27 and TRBJ2-2, with TRBD1 identical over 7 bases. The ends lost 6 bases at V and 4 bases at J; junction bases unmatched: 5. The CDR3 consists of 14 residues. Germline V CDR1 and CDR2: MNHEY, SMNVEV (reference sequence).

The CDR3 loop is CASSESTGGSYNEQFF. CDR3 sequence (DNA): TGCGCCAGCAGTGAGTCAACCGGTGGCTCCTACAATGAGCAGTTCTTC. The chain employs TRBV10-1 and TRBJ2-1; D remains ambiguous. Trimming removed 0 bases from V and 0 bases from J, with 9 bases in between. In germline, CDR1 is WNHNN, CDR2 SYGVQD (reference sequence). The CDR3 is made up of 16 amino acids.

This chain links TRBV28 with TRBJ2-7; D possibly corresponds to TRBD1 (5 bases). Trimming took off 6 bases at V and 6 bases at J, with 15 bases between the two ends. The CDR3 extends over 13 amino acids. Per germline, CDR1 MDHEN and CDR2 SYDVKM. CDR3 residues: CASSVGQGFEQYF. CDR3 DNA sequence: TGTGCCAGCAGCGTAGGGCAGGGTTTCGAGCAGTACTTC.